The 27 T cell receptor beta chains below all came from one sample that was sequenced in a study of T-cell memory formation after mild COVID-19. Using its own MiXCR run on the 5' RACE reads, TCRdb lists one record per CDR3 protein. This table has about 68,000 distinct CDR3 sequences, about a sixth appearing once. The sequenced sample was PBMCs or a T cell subset sorted from them (not recorded which). Receptors were obtained from an adult woman who had mild COVID-19 (a few samples of this study predate the infection). Cell type and time point are not known.

The rearrangement links TRBV4-2 to TRBJ2-2; D unresolved. The ends were cut back, 2 bases at V and 7 bases at J, with 8 bases in the middle. The length of the CDR3 is 13 residues. From germline, CDR1 is LGHNA and CDR2 YNFKEQ. CDR3 region: CASSQTPGGELFF. CDR3 nucleotides: TGTGCCAGCAGCCAAACCCCCGGCGGGGAGCTGTTTTTT.

This clonotype was detected only a few times. The rearrangement uses TRBV7-8 and TRBJ1-1; D is possibly TRBD1 (6 bases). V dropped 6 bases and J dropped 4 bases, with 12 bases sitting between them. The germline gives CDR1 SGHVS, CDR2 FQNEAQ. This CDR3 is built from 13 residues. CDR3 DNA: TGTGCCAGCAGGACGGGGGGGGCCACTGAAGCTTTCTTT. It yields the protein CASRTGGATEAFF.

This clonotype was seen a few times. The chain uses TRBV12-3 or TRBV12-4 and TRBJ2-1; 11 nucleotides match TRBD2. The CDR3 loop spans 16 amino acids. J was trimmed by 2 bases and V by 5 bases; bases with no gene match: 5. The CDR3 nucleotides read TGTGCCAGCAGTGGGACTAGCGGCCTTACCTACAATGAGCAGTTCTTC. This codes for CASSGTSGLTYNEQFF.

This clonotype was detected ten times or more. The chain recombines TRBV15 with TRBJ2-7; D remains unclear. This CDR3 has 13 amino acids. Between the trimmed V and J ends, which lost 2 bases and 0 bases, there was a span of 5 bases. Germline V CDR1 and CDR2: LNHNV, YYDKDF (reference sequence). Written as DNA, the CDR3 is TGTGCCACCAGCAGATCACTCTCCTACGAGCAGTACTTC. Protein product: CATSRSLSYEQYF.

This clonotype has only a few counts. The chain is built from TRBV12-3 or TRBV12-4 and TRBJ2-1; the D is unclear. The CDR3 consists of 13 residues. V was clipped by 5 bases and J by 5 bases, with 10 bases between them. The CDR3 reads CASSIALNNEQFF. The CDR3 region has the DNA TGTGCCAGCAGTATCGCACTTAACAATGAGCAGTTCTTC.

This clonotype has only a few counts. The rearrangement uses TRBV10-3 and TRBJ2-7; TRBD2 aligns across 15 bases. Germline assignment: CDR1 ENHRY and CDR2 SYGVKD. V gave up 0 bases and J gave up 0 bases; unmatched junction bases: 6. This CDR3 spans 19 amino acids. In nucleotides, the CDR3 is TGTGCCATCAGTGAGTCGGTGGGACTAGCGGGGGGCCGCTCCTACGAGCAGTACTTC. Translating gives CAISESVGLAGGRSYEQYF.

The V gene is TRBV24-1, the J gene TRBJ2-6, with TRBD1 matching over 11 bases. Germline lookup yields CDR1 KGHDR and CDR2 SFDVKD. Unmatched junction bases numbered 5, after V lost 3 bases and J lost 2 bases. CDR3 size: 18 residues. The CDR3 nucleotides read TGTGCCACCAGTGATCCCAGGACAGGGGGCGCTGGGGCCAACGTCCTGACTTTC. Encoded protein: CATSDPRTGGAGANVLTF.

The chain combines TRBV6-5 with TRBJ2-5, with a possible D match to TRBD1 (5 bases). The CDR3 extends over 14 amino acids. Germline CDR1 MNHEY, CDR2 SVGAGI. With 6 bases removed from V and 1 base from J, the gap between germline ends came to 12 bases. CDR3: CASSQGQIQETQYF. The CDR3 DNA follows: TGTGCCAGCAGCCAGGGTCAGATCCAAGAGACCCAGTACTTC.

The V and J genes are TRBV4-1 and TRBJ1-4; no firm D call. Trimming pared 3 bases from V and 8 bases from J, leaving 4 bases between. There are 11 residues in the CDR3. The germline V gene encodes CDR1 MGHRA and CDR2 YSYEKL. The CDR3 sequence is CASSQREKLFF. The CDR3 region has the DNA TGCGCCAGCAGCCAGAGAGAAAAACTGTTTTTT.

The chain couples TRBV20-1 to TRBJ1-2; TRBD1 aligns across 7 bases. Trimming cost V 3 bases and J 6 bases; bases outside gene matches: 13. Germline V CDR1 and CDR2: DFQATT, SNEGSKA (reference sequence). The CDR3 is made up of 15 amino acids. CDR3 in amino acids: CSARVTGAGWNGYTF. CDR3 DNA sequence: TGCAGTGCTAGGGTTACAGGGGCAGGTTGGAATGGCTACACCTTC.

V and J are TRBV18 and TRBJ2-7; 9 positions match TRBD1. CDR3 length equals 15 residues. Germline V CDR1 and CDR2: KGHSH, LQKENI. V gave up 3 bases and J gave up 2 bases; unmatched junction bases: 5. The CDR3 DNA sequence: TGTGCCAGCTCACCGGCGACAGGGGGGACCTACGAGCAGTACTTC. Protein: CASSPATGGTYEQYF.

This clonotype turned up a few times. The chain joins TRBV7-8 to TRBJ2-1; 8 bases map to TRBD2. Germline assignment: CDR1 SGHVS and CDR2 FQNEAQ. The V segment lost 8 bases and the J segment 8 bases; nucleotides outside the gene matches: 5. CDR3 size: 12 residues. The CDR3 here is CASWTSLDEQFF. In DNA form, the CDR3 reads TGTGCCAGCTGGACTAGCCTCGATGAGCAGTTCTTC.

The V gene is TRBV7-6, the J gene TRBJ2-1, with D possibly being TRBD2 (7 bases). The CDR3 loop spans 16 amino acids. Germline CDR1 SGHVS, CDR2 FNYEAQ. The V and J ends lost 5 bases and 1 base respectively, with 15 bases between them. This chain's CDR3 is CASSPFAGASYNEQFF. DNA of the CDR3: TGTGCCAGCAGCCCGTTTGCGGGGGCATCCTACAATGAGCAGTTCTTC. Variable domain in full (rest from reference TRBV7-6 and TRBJ2-1): GAGVSQSPRYKVTKRGQDVALRCDPISGHVSLYWYRQALGQGPEFLTYFNYEAQQDKSGLPNDRFSAERPEGSISTLTIQRTEQRDSAMYRCASSPFAGASYNEQFFGPGTRLTVL.

This clonotype showed up just a few times. CDR3 amino acids: CASSQSAGRSYNEQFF. CDR3 DNA sequence: TGCGCCAGCAGCCAATCGGCGGGACGCTCCTACAATGAGCAGTTCTTC. J is TRBJ2-1 and V is TRBV4-3, with a weak D call TRBD2 (6 bases). Trimming removed 2 bases at V and 0 bases at J, with 11 bases between. The CDR3 length is 16 residues. CDR1 and CDR2 from the germline V gene are LGHNA and YSLEER.

This chain uses TRBV6-4 with TRBJ2-1; D remains unclear. There are 12 residues in the CDR3. Trimming removed 2 bases at V and 7 bases at J, with 6 bases between. Germline V gene data show CDR1 as MRHNA and CDR2 as SNTAGT. The CDR3 DNA is TGTGCCAGCAGTGACATGGGGAATGAGCAGTTCTTC. Translating it yields CASSDMGNEQFF.

The rearrangement uses TRBV7-6 and TRBJ2-7; D is possibly TRBD2 (5 bases). The CDR3 is made up of 13 amino acids. CDR1 is SGHVS, CDR2 FNYEAQ, per germline. Between the trimmed V and J ends, which lost 0 bases and 3 bases, there was a span of 6 bases. This CDR3 is CASSLAEDYEQYF. In nucleotides, the CDR3 is TGTGCCAGCAGCTTAGCGGAGGACTACGAGCAGTACTTC.

This clonotype was observed a few times. This sequence joins TRBV30 and TRBJ2-7, with 9 bases identical to TRBD1. In germline, CDR1 is GTSNPN, CDR2 SVGIG (reference sequence). V lost 3 bases to trimming and J lost 2 bases; unmatched junction nucleotides: 5. The CDR3 has 14 residues. The CDR3 protein is CAWRTGTGTYEQYF. The CDR3 DNA follows: TGTGCCTGGAGAACCGGGACAGGGACCTACGAGCAGTACTTC.

This clonotype has only a few counts. This chain joins TRBV7-9 and TRBJ2-7; 12 bases are shared with TRBD1. The junction had 5 bases not matched to a gene; V was cut back by 4 bases and J by 4 bases. Looked up from germline, CDR1 is SEHNR and CDR2 is FQNEAQ (reference sequence). This CDR3 region has 15 residues. CDR3: CASSSRDRGRYEQYF. The CDR3, as DNA: TGTGCCAGCAGCTCCCGGGACAGGGGGCGATACGAGCAGTACTTC.

The chain employs TRBV19 and TRBJ2-1, with 8 bases identical to TRBD2. CDR1 is LNHDA, CDR2 SQIVND, per germline (reference sequence). This CDR3 contains 13 residues. V lost 6 bases to trimming and J lost 8 bases; unmatched junction nucleotides: 6. The CDR3: CASSYGRAYEQFF. CDR3 nucleotides: TGTGCCAGTAGCTACGGGAGGGCCTATGAGCAGTTCTTC.

The chain carries TRBV7-2 and TRBJ2-2; D gene ambiguous. CDR3 size: 12 residues. Germline lookup yields CDR1 SGHTA and CDR2 FQGNSA. Deletions cut 7 bases from V and 3 bases from J, with 6 bases between. Written as DNA, the CDR3 is TGTGCCAGCACCCAGGACACCGGGGAGCTGTTTTTT. Amino acid sequence: CASTQDTGELFF. The variable domain in full, completed from reference TRBV7-2 and TRBJ2-2, reads GAGVSQSPSNKVTEKGKDVELRCDPISGHTALYWYRQSLGQGLEFLIYFQGNSAPDKSGLPSDRFSAERTGGSVSTLTIQRTQQEDSAVYLCASTQDTGELFFGEGSRLTVL.

The chain links TRBV11-3 to TRBJ1-2; D gene ambiguous. The CDR3 sequence is 14 residues long. The germline V gene encodes CDR1 SGHNT and CDR2 YENEEA. Trimming took off 5 bases at V and 8 bases at J, with 18 bases between the two ends. The CDR3 DNA reads TGTGCCAGCAGCCCCCTGGAGGGCGAAGGAGGCTACACCTTC. This sequence encodes CASSPLEGEGGYTF.

This sequence joins TRBV27 and TRBJ2-7; D may be TRBD1 or TRBD2 (5 bases each). Trimming took off 6 bases at V and 0 bases at J, with 15 bases between the two ends. The germline CDR1 and CDR2 sequences are MNHEY and SMNVEV (reference sequence). The CDR3 length is 15 residues. The CDR3 region is CASSASGQGSYEQYF. In nucleotides, the CDR3 is TGTGCCAGCAGCGCCTCGGGGCAGGGCTCCTACGAGCAGTACTTC.

A few counts support this clonotype. The V gene is TRBV15, the J gene TRBJ2-7; 7 bases fit TRBD2. The V gene's germline CDR1 is LNHNV and CDR2 YYDKDF (reference sequence). With 6 bases clipped from V and 3 bases from J, the junction kept 8 bases outside the gene matches. This CDR3 has 14 residues. The CDR3 DNA sequence: TGTGCCACCAGTGCTCTCGGGGGGTACTACGAGCAGTACTTC. The encoded protein is CATSALGGYYEQYF.

This clonotype has only a few counts. CDR3 nucleotides: TGTGCCATCAGTGACCCCGACGGAGGCAGGGGGTTAACTGAAGCTTTCTTT. Residues: CAISDPDGGRGLTEAFF. The chain combines TRBV10-3 with TRBJ1-1, with 7 positions matching TRBD1. Germline-derived CDR1 and CDR2 are ENHRY and SYGVKD. CDR3 length: 17 residues. The junction had 15 bases not matched to a gene; V was cut back by 3 bases and J by 5 bases.

The chain recombines TRBV25-1 with TRBJ2-7, with TRBD2 matching 8 bases. Germline V gives CDR1 MGHDK, CDR2 SYGVNS. This CDR3 is 15 amino acids long. Trimming took 8 bases from V and 5 from J; bases not matched to a gene: 14. In DNA, the CDR3 is TGTGCCAGCCTGGGATGGGGACTAGTTAGTCACGAGCAGTACTTC. It encodes CASLGWGLVSHEQYF.

V is TRBV9 and J is TRBJ2-5; 9 nucleotides agree with TRBD2. The J segment lost 5 bases and the V segment lost 0 bases, leaving 14 bases of the junction unmatched. Germline values: CDR1 SGDLS, CDR2 YYNGEE. The CDR3 sequence is 18 residues long. The CDR3 bases are TGTGCCAGCAGCGTAGAAGTATGGGGAGCGGGAGGAACGGAGACCCAGTACTTC. Its protein is CASSVEVWGAGGTETQYF.

The chain joins TRBV7-3 to TRBJ2-2; maybe TRBD2 (6 bases). Per germline, CDR1 SGHTA and CDR2 FQGTGA. The germline V and J ends were trimmed by 1 base and 4 bases, with 10 bases remaining between them. This CDR3 has 15 amino acids. The CDR3 coding sequence is TGTGCCAGCAGCTTAATGGGACTCTCCACCGGGGAGCTGTTTTTT. Translating gives CASSLMGLSTGELFF.